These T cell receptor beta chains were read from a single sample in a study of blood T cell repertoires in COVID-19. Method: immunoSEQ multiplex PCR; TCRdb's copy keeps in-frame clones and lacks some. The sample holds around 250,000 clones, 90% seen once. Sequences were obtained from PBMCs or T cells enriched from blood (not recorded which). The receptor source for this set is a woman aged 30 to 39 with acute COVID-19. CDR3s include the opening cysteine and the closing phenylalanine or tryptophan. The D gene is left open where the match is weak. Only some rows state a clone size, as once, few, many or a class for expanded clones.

cdr3_aa: CASSAAEVSYNEQFF
cdr3_nt: TGTGCCAGCAGCGCAGCGGAGGTATCCTACAATGAGCAGTTCTTC
clone_size: -
d_call: -
v_call: TRBV6-5
cdr3_length: 15
j_call: TRBJ2-1

cdr3_aa: CSAVTGMDYGYTF
cdr3_nt: TGCAGCGCCGTGACAGGGATGGACTATGGCTACACCTTC
clone_size: -
d_call: TRBD1
v_call: TRBV29-1
cdr3_length: 13
j_call: TRBJ1-2

cdr3_aa: CASSQVETSIDEQFF
cdr3_nt: TGCGCCAGCAGCCAAGTGGAGACTAGTATAGATGAGCAGTTCTTC
clone_size: -
d_call: -
v_call: TRBV4-1
cdr3_length: 15
j_call: TRBJ2-1

cdr3_aa: CASSLVSASGRTDTQYF
cdr3_nt: TGTGCCAGCAGCTTGGTCTCTGCTAGCGGGAGGACAGATACGCAGTATTTT
clone_size: -
d_call: TRBD2
v_call: TRBV5-6
cdr3_length: 17
j_call: TRBJ2-3

cdr3_aa: CASSNTGNQPQHF
cdr3_nt: TGTGCCAGCAGCAATACCGGGAATCAGCCCCAGCATTTT
clone_size: -
d_call: -
v_call: TRBV7-9
cdr3_length: 13
j_call: TRBJ1-5

cdr3_aa: CASGLATGTYEQYF
cdr3_nt: TGTGCCAGTGGGTTGGCCACAGGGACCTACGAGCAGTACTTC
clone_size: -
d_call: -
v_call: TRBV6-5
cdr3_length: 14
j_call: TRBJ2-7

cdr3_aa: CASSLVGLVSYEQYF
cdr3_nt: TGTGCCAGCAGCTTGGTGGGACTGGTCTCCTACGAGCAGTACTTC
clone_size: -
d_call: -
v_call: TRBV5-5
cdr3_length: 15
j_call: TRBJ2-7

cdr3_aa: CASSYLDRDEFF
cdr3_nt: TGTGCCAGCAGCTATCTGGACAGGGACGAGTTCTTC
clone_size: -
d_call: TRBD1
v_call: TRBV7-2
cdr3_length: 12
j_call: TRBJ2-1

cdr3_aa: CASSLGQGASDTQYF
cdr3_nt: TGCGCCAGCAGCTTGGGACAGGGGGCAAGCGATACGCAGTATTTT
clone_size: -
d_call: TRBD1
v_call: TRBV5-1
cdr3_length: 15
j_call: TRBJ2-3

cdr3_aa: CASSELPGQSSGANVLTF
cdr3_nt: TGTGCCAGCAGTGAACTCCCGGGACAATCCTCTGGGGCCAACGTCCTGACTTTC
clone_size: -
d_call: -
v_call: TRBV6-4
cdr3_length: 18
j_call: TRBJ2-6

cdr3_aa: CASSLVTGDHTEAFF
cdr3_nt: TGTGCCAGCAGCTTGGTAACAGGGGACCACACTGAAGCTTTCTTT
clone_size: -
d_call: TRBD1
v_call: TRBV5-6
cdr3_length: 15
j_call: TRBJ1-1

cdr3_aa: CAISDEGSTDTQYF
cdr3_nt: TGTGCCATCAGTGACGAGGGATCCACAGATACGCAGTATTTT
clone_size: -
d_call: -
v_call: TRBV10-3
cdr3_length: 14
j_call: TRBJ2-3

cdr3_aa: CATISGGAGANVLTF
cdr3_nt: TGTGCCACCATCTCAGGGGGAGCTGGGGCCAACGTCCTGACTTTC
clone_size: -
d_call: TRBD1
v_call: TRBV6-5
cdr3_length: 15
j_call: TRBJ2-6

cdr3_aa: CASSPLSTSGGYNEQFF
cdr3_nt: TGTGCCAGCAGCCCCCTCTCCACTAGCGGAGGTTACAATGAGCAGTTCTTC
clone_size: -
d_call: TRBD2
v_call: TRBV14
cdr3_length: 17
j_call: TRBJ2-1

cdr3_aa: CASSWGTSGSGETQYF
cdr3_nt: TGCGCCAGCAGCTGGGGGACTAGCGGGAGTGGAGAGACCCAGTACTTC
clone_size: -
d_call: TRBD2
v_call: TRBV5-1
cdr3_length: 16
j_call: TRBJ2-5

cdr3_aa: CASSKATSRTTDTQYF
cdr3_nt: TGTGCCAGCAGCAAAGCGACTAGCCGAACCACAGATACGCAGTATTTT
clone_size: -
d_call: TRBD2
v_call: TRBV5-4
cdr3_length: 16
j_call: TRBJ2-3

cdr3_aa: CASSPRRTSGRGAYEQYF
cdr3_nt: TGTGCCAGCAGCCCCCGCCGGACTAGCGGGAGGGGGGCCTACGAGCAGTACTTC
clone_size: -
d_call: TRBD2
v_call: TRBV7-2
cdr3_length: 18
j_call: TRBJ2-7

cdr3_aa: CASRPPGPGTGSRQYF
cdr3_nt: TGTGCCAGCAGACCGCCAGGCCCCGGGACAGGGTCGAGGCAGTACTTC
clone_size: -
d_call: TRBD1
v_call: TRBV11-2
cdr3_length: 16
j_call: TRBJ2-7

cdr3_aa: CASSLVRGPYEQYF
cdr3_nt: TGTGCCAGCAGCTTGGTCAGGGGACCCTACGAGCAGTACTTC
clone_size: -
d_call: -
v_call: TRBV5-8
cdr3_length: 14
j_call: TRBJ2-7

cdr3_aa: CASSVWGLYEQYF
cdr3_nt: TGTGCCAGCAGTGTTTGGGGGCTTTACGAGCAGTACTTC
clone_size: -
d_call: -
v_call: TRBV2
cdr3_length: 13
j_call: TRBJ2-7

cdr3_aa: CASSFGRGTGELFF
cdr3_nt: TGCGCCAGCAGCTTCGGGCGGGGCACCGGGGAGCTGTTTTTT
clone_size: -
d_call: -
v_call: TRBV5-1
cdr3_length: 14
j_call: TRBJ2-2

cdr3_aa: CASKGTVTSDTQYF
cdr3_nt: TGTGCCAGTAAAGGGACTGTTACCTCAGATACGCAGTATTTT
clone_size: -
d_call: -
v_call: TRBV19
cdr3_length: 14
j_call: TRBJ2-3

cdr3_aa: CASSAGTSYEQYF
cdr3_nt: TGTGCCAGCAGCGCCGGGACTTCGTACGAGCAGTACTTC
clone_size: -
d_call: -
v_call: TRBV27
cdr3_length: 13
j_call: TRBJ2-7

cdr3_aa: CASSTQTGGGQPQHF
cdr3_nt: TGTGCCAGTAGTACCCAGACAGGGGGGGGTCAGCCCCAGCATTTT
clone_size: -
d_call: TRBD1
v_call: TRBV19
cdr3_length: 15
j_call: TRBJ1-5

cdr3_aa: CASSEPGTSGERGAYNEQFF
cdr3_nt: TGTGCCAGTAGTGAACCTGGGACTAGCGGGGAGAGGGGCGCCTACAATGAGCAGTTCTTC
clone_size: -
d_call: TRBD2
v_call: TRBV19
cdr3_length: 20
j_call: TRBJ2-1

cdr3_aa: CASRLAEMGGEQFF
cdr3_nt: TGTGCCAGCCGGTTAGCGGAAATGGGGGGGGAGCAGTTCTTC
clone_size: -
d_call: TRBD2
v_call: TRBV6-5
cdr3_length: 14
j_call: TRBJ2-1

cdr3_aa: CASSLRRGQETQYF
cdr3_nt: TGCGCCAGCAGCTTAAGGAGGGGCCAAGAGACCCAGTACTTC
clone_size: -
d_call: -
v_call: TRBV5-1
cdr3_length: 14
j_call: TRBJ2-5

cdr3_aa: CASSQDSSGTYEQYF
cdr3_nt: TGTGCCAGCAGCCAAGATTCTAGCGGTACCTACGAGCAGTACTTC
clone_size: -
d_call: TRBD2
v_call: TRBV4-2
cdr3_length: 15
j_call: TRBJ2-7

cdr3_aa: CASSVAGGLETQYF
cdr3_nt: TGTGCCAGCAGCGTAGCAGGGGGTCTAGAGACCCAGTACTTC
clone_size: -
d_call: TRBD1
v_call: TRBV9
cdr3_length: 14
j_call: TRBJ2-5

cdr3_aa: CASSQEVQGALGEQYF
cdr3_nt: TGTGCCAGCAGCCAAGAAGTGCAGGGGGCGCTTGGCGAGCAGTACTTC
clone_size: -
d_call: TRBD1
v_call: TRBV4-2
cdr3_length: 16
j_call: TRBJ2-7

cdr3_aa: CASSSGLAGGGSRNEQFF
cdr3_nt: TGCGCCAGCAGCTCGGGACTAGCGGGAGGAGGGTCCAGAAATGAGCAGTTCTTC
clone_size: -
d_call: TRBD2
v_call: TRBV5-1
cdr3_length: 18
j_call: TRBJ2-1

cdr3_aa: CASSLAGRNTEAFF
cdr3_nt: TGTGCCAGCAGCTTGGCCGGGAGGAACACTGAAGCTTTCTTT
clone_size: -
d_call: -
v_call: TRBV5-4
cdr3_length: 14
j_call: TRBJ1-1

cdr3_aa: CASSLQQGANSYGYTF
cdr3_nt: TGTGCCAGCAGCCTACAACAGGGGGCGAATTCCTATGGCTACACCTTC
clone_size: once
d_call: TRBD1
v_call: TRBV11-2
cdr3_length: 16
j_call: TRBJ1-2

cdr3_aa: CASSYHPTGDPTNEKLFF
cdr3_nt: TGTGCCAGCAGTTACCACCCGACAGGTGACCCAACTAATGAAAAACTGTTTTTT
clone_size: -
d_call: -
v_call: TRBV28
cdr3_length: 18
j_call: TRBJ1-4

cdr3_aa: CASTGQVPGANVLTF
cdr3_nt: TGTGCCAGCACAGGGCAGGTGCCTGGGGCCAACGTCCTGACTTTC
clone_size: -
d_call: -
v_call: TRBV2
cdr3_length: 15
j_call: TRBJ2-6

cdr3_aa: CASKKRAGELFF
cdr3_nt: TGTGCCAGCAAGAAGCGGGCCGGGGAGCTGTTTTTT
clone_size: -
d_call: -
v_call: TRBV6-5
cdr3_length: 12
j_call: TRBJ2-2

cdr3_aa: CSVESGPGELFF
cdr3_nt: TGCAGCGTTGAATCAGGGCCCGGGGAGCTGTTTTTT
clone_size: once
d_call: -
v_call: TRBV29-1
cdr3_length: 12
j_call: TRBJ2-2

cdr3_aa: CASRPTVSGANVLTF
cdr3_nt: TGTGCCAGCAGGCCAACAGTATCCGGGGCCAACGTCCTGACTTTC
clone_size: -
d_call: -
v_call: TRBV28
cdr3_length: 15
j_call: TRBJ2-6

cdr3_aa: CASSVGKGGGTEAFF
cdr3_nt: TGTGCCAGCAGTGTCGGAAAGGGGGGGGGCACTGAAGCTTTCTTT
clone_size: -
d_call: -
v_call: TRBV25-1
cdr3_length: 15
j_call: TRBJ1-1

cdr3_aa: CASSPMDRGYAGELFF
cdr3_nt: TGTGCCAGCAGCCCGATGGACAGGGGGTATGCCGGGGAGCTGTTTTTT
clone_size: -
d_call: TRBD1
v_call: TRBV27
cdr3_length: 16
j_call: TRBJ2-2